Presented here are 29 T cell receptor beta chains from one specimen sequenced in a study of T-cell memory formation after mild COVID-19. TCRdb re-called the 5' RACE reads with MiXCR, one entry per CDR3 protein. This sample has fewer than 250,000 distinct CDR3 sequences, with about 27% found just once. The sequenced sample consisted of PBMCs or a T cell subset sorted from them (not recorded which). The receptor source for this set is an adult woman who had mild COVID-19 (a few samples of this study predate the infection). Cell type and time point are not known.

The chain combines TRBV5-1 with TRBJ2-7, with TRBD1 identical over 7 bases. In germline, CDR1 is SGHRS, CDR2 YFSETQ. The V and J ends lost 5 bases and 6 bases, in that order; junction bases with no gene match: 14. The length of the CDR3 is 15 residues. CDR3 region: CASRFIQDRRSEQYF. The CDR3 DNA sequence: TGCGCCAGCAGATTCATTCAGGACAGGAGGAGCGAGCAGTACTTC.

V is TRBV6-1 and J is TRBJ2-2; D tentatively fits TRBD1 or TRBD2 (5 bases each). V shed 6 bases and J shed 7 bases, with 15 bases lying between them. CDR1 and CDR2 (germline): MNHNS, SASEGT. The CDR3 spans 14 residues. Here the CDR3 reads CASRSGPIFGELFF. The CDR3 nucleotides are TGTGCCAGCAGGTCGGGACCTATTTTCGGGGAGCTGTTTTTT.

The table lists this clonotype with many counts. The chain employs TRBV29-1 and TRBJ2-3; 7 bases align to TRBD2. V dropped 6 bases and J dropped 7; count of bases not matched to a gene: 4. In germline, CDR1 is SQVTM, CDR2 ANQGSEA. There are 11 residues in the CDR3. CDR3 sequence (DNA): TGCAGCGTCCGCGGGGGAAATACGCAGTATTTT. Its protein is CSVRGGNTQYF.

This chain connects TRBV7-8 to TRBJ2-6, with 7 bases that match TRBD1. The germline V gene has CDR1 SGHVS and CDR2 FQNEAQ. This CDR3 is 18 amino acids long. The V segment lost 4 bases and the J segment 1 base; nucleotides outside the gene matches: 10. CDR3 amino acids: CASSYHRGGGSGANVLTF. As DNA, the CDR3 is TGTGCCAGCAGCTACCACAGGGGCGGAGGATCTGGGGCCAACGTCCTGACTTTC.

V usage is TRBV10-3 and J usage is TRBJ1-2; unclear D gene. Trimming took 0 bases from V and 1 from J, leaving 6 bases between them. The CDR3 covers 14 residues. Germline V gives CDR1 ENHRY, CDR2 SYGVKD. CDR3: CAISESMINYGYTF. The CDR3 nucleotides are TGTGCCATCAGTGAGTCGATGATTAACTATGGCTACACCTTC.

The CDR3 nucleotides are TGTGCCAGCACTAGAGAGAGCTCCTACGAGCAGTACTTC. Translating it yields CASTRESSYEQYF. The chain carries TRBV5-4 and TRBJ2-7; D not resolved. Trimming pared 6 bases from V and 0 bases from J, leaving 10 bases between. Germline values: CDR1 SGHNT, CDR2 YYREEE (reference sequence). This CDR3 has 13 amino acids.

This clonotype was detected ten times or more. The genes are TRBV7-9 and TRBJ2-1; 13 nucleotides agree with TRBD2. Germline V lookup: CDR1 SEHNR, CDR2 FQNEAQ (reference sequence). This CDR3 spans 16 amino acids. With 8 bases clipped from V and 4 bases from J, the junction kept 8 bases outside the gene matches. CDR3 nucleotide sequence: TGTGCCAGCGGACTAGCGGGGGCCCTCTTGTACAATGAGCAGTTCTTC. This sequence encodes CASGLAGALLYNEQFF.

The chain carries TRBV29-1 and TRBJ2-7, with D perhaps TRBD1 (7 bases). This CDR3 is 13 amino acids long. CDR1 SQVTM and CDR2 ANQGSEA come from the germline V gene. The CDR3 protein is CSIAGGSSYEQYF. CDR3 in DNA: TGCAGTATCGCAGGGGGGAGCTCCTACGAGCAGTACTTC.

This clonotype was seen a few times. The chain combines TRBV5-1 with TRBJ2-3, with D perhaps matching TRBD2 (7 bases). The CDR3 totals 16 residues. Germline V gene data show CDR1 as SGHRS and CDR2 as YFSETQ. V shed 1 base and J shed 0 bases, with 12 bases lying between them. The CDR3 region is CASSLLAGASTDTQYF. The CDR3 nucleotides read TGCGCCAGCAGCTTGCTTGCGGGGGCCAGCACAGATACGCAGTATTTT.

This chain joins TRBV7-6 and TRBJ2-7; D unclear. Germline loops: CDR1 SGHVS, CDR2 FNYEAQ. The CDR3 length is 14 residues. Deletions cut 1 base from V and 1 base from J, with 8 bases between. The CDR3: CASSLEGQSYEQYF. CDR3 DNA sequence: TGTGCCAGCAGCTTAGAGGGTCAGTCCTACGAGCAGTACTTC.

This clonotype was counted only a few times. The rearrangement joins TRBV15 to TRBJ2-3; D ambiguous. CDR3 size: 14 residues. V lost 2 bases, J lost 5 bases, and 11 bases lay in between. CDR1 LNHNV and CDR2 YYDKDF come from the germline V gene (reference sequence). The CDR3 DNA is TGTGCCACCAGCAGACCCCAAAGTGAAGATACGCAGTATTTT. It translates to CATSRPQSEDTQYF.

In DNA, the CDR3 is TGTGCCAGCTCACCACCCGGTCAACCTAACTATGGCTACACCTTC. Its translation is CASSPPGQPNYGYTF. The V call is TRBV18, the J call TRBJ1-2; D not resolved. This CDR3 contains 15 residues. Between the trimmed V and J ends, which lost 0 bases and 0 bases, there was a span of 8 bases. Germline V gene sequence: CDR1 KGHSH, CDR2 LQKENI.

The CDR3 nucleotides read TGTGCCAGCAGCTTGATCCCGGGACAGGGGGTCTCCTACGAGCAGTACTTC. Translation gives CASSLIPGQGVSYEQYF. The chain recombines TRBV7-9 with TRBJ2-7; 11 bases fit TRBD1. The CDR3 length is 17 residues. Germline CDR1 reads SEHNR; CDR2 reads FQNEAQ (reference sequence). V gave up 3 bases and J gave up 0 bases; unmatched junction bases: 7.

As DNA, the CDR3 is TGCAGCGTTGTGGCTAGCGGGGGTTGGACCTACGAGCAGTACTTC. It codes for CSVVASGGWTYEQYF. The V and J genes are TRBV29-1 and TRBJ2-7; 10 nucleotides match TRBD2. J lost 2 bases, V lost 4 bases, and 8 bases had no gene match. Germline V gene data show CDR1 as SQVTM and CDR2 as ANQGSEA. The CDR3 runs to 15 residues.

This clonotype was counted only a few times. The V gene is TRBV19, the J gene TRBJ1-6; D unclear. This CDR3 region has 16 residues. The V end was cut by 5 bases, the J end by 8 bases, with 19 bases between. The V gene's germline CDR1 is LNHDA and CDR2 SQIVND (reference sequence). The CDR3 DNA follows: TGTGCCAGTAGTTCCCTATTACGGAGTTCTTATTCACCCCTCCACTTT. Translation: CASSSLLRSSYSPLHF.

This clonotype was detected only a few times. This chain connects TRBV12-3 or TRBV12-4 to TRBJ2-7; D is possibly TRBD1 (6 bases). The CDR3 has 13 residues. V was cut by 7 bases and J by 3 bases, with 13 bases left in between. CDR3 residues: CASTDGTFYEQYF. The CDR3 nucleotides read TGTGCCAGCACAGACGGGACATTCTACGAGCAGTACTTC.

This chain connects TRBV20-1 to TRBJ1-4, with D maybe TRBD1 (5 bases). This CDR3 is 16 amino acids long. V lost 1 base, J lost 4 bases, and 16 bases lay in between. Germline V CDR1 and CDR2: DFQATT, SNEGSKA (reference sequence). The CDR3 here is CSARALGGEGNEKLFF. DNA of the CDR3: TGCAGTGCTAGAGCTCTCGGGGGGGAGGGTAATGAAAAACTGTTTTTT.

This clonotype has only a few counts. V and J are TRBV24-1 and TRBJ2-1; weak D call: TRBD2 (6 bases). The length of the CDR3 is 14 residues. CDR1 and CDR2 (germline): KGHDR, SFDVKD. V lost 4 bases and J 4 bases, leaving 10 bases between the germline ends. The CDR3: CATSDRGLYNEQFF. The CDR3 DNA is TGTGCCACCAGTGACCGGGGACTTTACAATGAGCAGTTCTTC.

This clonotype was seen once. The chain links TRBV7-8 to TRBJ1-2; 10 positions agree with TRBD1. Germline CDR1 reads SGHVS; CDR2 reads FQNEAQ. V shed 4 bases and J 2 bases; nucleotides not matched to a gene: 4. This CDR3 is built from 15 residues. CDR3 coding DNA: TGTGCCAGCAGCTCCGACAGGGGGCTAAACTATGGCTACACCTTC. Translating gives CASSSDRGLNYGYTF.

This clonotype appeared many times. The V call is TRBV15, the J call TRBJ2-1; TRBD2 matches at 13 bases. The CDR3 covers 15 residues. V was pared by 5 bases and J by 8 bases, with 6 bases of the junction left unmatched. Per germline, CDR1 LNHNV and CDR2 YYDKDF (reference sequence). The CDR3 sequence is CATSHGTSGMDEQFF. CDR3 DNA sequence: TGTGCCACCAGCCACGGGACTAGCGGGATGGATGAGCAGTTCTTC.

This clonotype was detected only a few times. CDR3 protein: CASSPGQGAVWDYGYTF. As DNA, the CDR3 is TGTGCCAGCAGTCCGGGACAGGGGGCTGTTTGGGACTATGGCTACACCTTC. The rearrangement uses TRBV12-3 or TRBV12-4 and TRBJ1-2, with 12 nucleotides matching TRBD1. The CDR3 is 17 amino acids. J was trimmed by 3 bases and V by 5 bases; bases with no gene match: 10.

This clonotype was counted between two and nine times. The rearrangement joins TRBV12-3 or TRBV12-4 to TRBJ2-5, with 10 bases identical to TRBD2. Trimming cost V 5 bases and J 7 bases; bases outside gene matches: 10. The CDR3 runs to 15 residues. CDR3 nucleotides: TGTGCCAGCAGTCATCGACTAGCGGGTTGGGGGACCCAGTACTTC. Protein sequence: CASSHRLAGWGTQYF.

V gene TRBV5-1 combines with J gene TRBJ2-1; 9 bases align to TRBD1. The germline V gene has CDR1 SGHRS and CDR2 YFSETQ. V gave up 4 bases and J gave up 3 bases; unmatched junction bases: 5. This CDR3 contains 15 residues. Here the CDR3 reads CASSRGQGNYNEQFF. In nucleotides, the CDR3 is TGCGCCAGCAGCCGGGGACAGGGTAACTACAATGAGCAGTTCTTC.

The chain uses TRBV27 and TRBJ2-3; the match to TRBD2 covers 12 bases. Germline CDR1 and CDR2: MNHEY and SMNVEV (reference sequence). The CDR3 extends over 20 amino acids. J was trimmed by 3 bases and V by 1 base; bases with no gene match: 14. CDR3 in DNA: TGTGCCAGCAGTTTATTCGGACTAGCGGGGAGAACGGAGCTGACAGATACGCAGTATTTT. It specifies CASSLFGLAGRTELTDTQYF.

This clonotype was seen only a few times. This sequence joins TRBV2 and TRBJ2-7; maybe TRBD2 (6 bases). Trimming cost V 1 base and J 3 bases, with 10 bases left between them. Per germline, CDR1 SNHLY and CDR2 FYNNEI. The CDR3 totals 14 residues. CDR3 amino acids: CASSEGGGFYEQYF. DNA of the CDR3: TGTGCCAGCAGTGAAGGTGGAGGGTTCTACGAGCAGTACTTC.

This clonotype was observed a few times. This chain connects TRBV29-1 to TRBJ2-2; D perhaps matches TRBD2 (5 bases). The V gene lost 4 bases and the J gene lost 7 bases, with 13 bases spanning the gap. Germline V CDR1 and CDR2: SQVTM, ANQGSEA. The CDR3 has 13 amino acids. The DNA of the CDR3 is TGCAGCGTTGTTCAAATCGGGAACGGGGAGCTGTTTTTT. It is translated as CSVVQIGNGELFF.

This clonotype has more than one count but fewer than ten. The chain combines TRBV2 with TRBJ2-1, with 7 nucleotides matching TRBD1. Trimming cost V 7 bases and J 2 bases; bases outside gene matches: 5. There are 14 residues in the CDR3. Germline V CDR1 and CDR2: SNHLY, FYNNEI. The CDR3: CASKTGFTYNEQFF. CDR3 nucleotide sequence: TGTGCCAGCAAGACAGGGTTTACCTACAATGAGCAGTTCTTC.

This clonotype has a handful of counts. This rearrangement joins TRBV7-2 to TRBJ1-1, with D maybe TRBD1 (5 bases). Between the trimmed V and J ends, which lost 5 bases and 3 bases, there was a span of 16 bases. The germline gives CDR1 SGHTA, CDR2 FQGNSA. This CDR3 has 15 residues. The CDR3 loop is CASSPRQGGYTEAFF. CDR3 nucleotide sequence: TGTGCCAGCAGCCCCCGCCAGGGCGGGTACACTGAAGCTTTCTTT.

J is TRBJ1-1 and V is TRBV7-2, with 7 bases fitting TRBD1. CDR1 is SGHTA and CDR2 is FQGNSA in the germline V gene. The CDR3 runs 14 residues. Trimming cost V 1 base and J 3 bases; bases outside gene matches: 2. The CDR3 sequence is CASSLVTGDTEAFF. DNA for the CDR3: TGTGCCAGCAGCTTAGTTACAGGGGACACTGAAGCTTTCTTT.